The TCR beta chain described here comes from a study of T cells after yellow fever vaccination. This clonotype was seen many times. The J segment lost 8 bases and the V segment lost 3 bases, leaving 3 bases of the junction unmatched. Germline CDR1 and CDR2: LGHNA and YSLEER. The CDR3 totals 14 residues. It was through 5'RACE template switching that TCR cDNA was made, with a universal primer site and UMIs added. TCRdb fed the 5' RACE reads into MiXCR, producing one record per CDR3 protein. The data hold 200,000 to 300,000 distinct CDR3 sequences, with approximately 3.6% observed a single time. The TCR comes from a man aged 18-30 years who received the YFV17D yellow fever vaccine. This sequence joins TRBV4-3 and TRBJ1-4; 10 nucleotides match TRBD1. The sample in question was PBMCs, obtained 15 days after the yellow fever booster vaccination. The DNA for the CDR3 is TGCGCCAGCAGCCAGGGACAGGGGATAGAAAAACTGTTTTTT. Amino acid sequence: CASSQGQGIEKLFF.